This passage covers 5 T cell receptor beta chains from one sample sequenced in a study of OX40 agonist ivuxolimab in advanced cancers. Produced via immunoSEQ multiplex PCR; TCRdb's table is partial and in-frame only. The sample yields 40,000 to 45,000 clones, 85% to 90% seen once. The sample in question was CD4+ or CD8+ T cells sorted from blood, obtained in a trial of the OX40 agonist ivuxolimab. The receptors here all came from an adult with an advanced solid tumor such as melanoma, head and neck, liver or kidney cancer.

This chain joins TRBV5-4 and TRBJ2-5, with D possibly being TRBD1 (6 bases). V was pared by 4 bases and J by 2 bases, with 15 bases between. The CDR3 is 15 amino acids. Germline V gives CDR1 SGHNT, CDR2 YYREEE (reference sequence). The CDR3 DNA sequence: TGTGCCAGCAGCCCAGAACAGGGTCGGCAAGAGACCCAGTACTTC. This sequence encodes CASSPEQGRQETQYF.

The chain couples TRBV2 to TRBJ2-3, with D uncertain. Germline CDR1 SNHLY, CDR2 FYNNEI. V lost 3 bases and J lost 5, with 6 bases in between. This CDR3 has 12 residues. The CDR3 here is CASSEIEDTQYF. Here the CDR3 DNA reads TGTGCCAGCAGTGAGATTGAAGATACGCAGTATTTT.

V gene TRBV7-6 combines with J gene TRBJ2-2; TRBD2 aligns across 9 bases. Per germline, CDR1 SGHVS and CDR2 FNYEAQ. Unmatched junction bases numbered 7, after V lost 5 bases and J lost 6 bases. The CDR3 loop spans 15 amino acids. The DNA of the CDR3 is TGTGCCAGCAGCGTTTTGCCTAGCGGGGCCGGGGAGCTGTTTTTT. Encoded protein: CASSVLPSGAGELFF.

The rearrangement uses TRBV7-3 and TRBJ2-1, with 9 nucleotides matching TRBD2. This CDR3 contains 13 residues. With V trimmed by 6 bases and J by 13 bases, 10 bases remained unmatched. CDR1 is SGHTA and CDR2 is FQGTGA in the germline V gene. The CDR3 region has the DNA TGTGCCAGCAGTCTAAAGGCGGGAGGGCCACAGTTCTTC. This sequence encodes CASSLKAGGPQFF.

The gene calls are TRBV6-5 and TRBJ1-2; 7 nucleotides line up with TRBD1. With V trimmed by 3 bases and J by 7 bases, 8 bases remained unmatched. The CDR3 covers 14 residues. Germline-derived CDR1 and CDR2 are MNHEY and SVGAGI. The CDR3 sequence: CASSYTGQVGGYTF. The CDR3 DNA is TGTGCCAGCAGTTATACCGGACAGGTTGGTGGCTACACCTTC.